This record looks at one T cell receptor (beta chain) sequence and its context. The sample contains more than one DNA sequence encoding this CDR3. The assay was immunoSEQ multiplex PCR, and TCRdb's table has in-frame clones only and misses some. The data hold 400,000 or so clones, with approximately 97% observed a single time. The CDR3 is made up of 15 amino acids. The V gene end was trimmed by 1 base and the J gene end by 3 bases; junction bases not matched to a gene: 7. Germline V lookup: CDR1 SGHNT, CDR2 YYREEE (reference sequence). The sample is drawn from a study of shared clonotypes between healthy human individuals.

The receptor's source is a man under 40 in good health. Source material: memory CD8+ T cells sorted from blood. Subset: CD45RO+ cells pooled with CCR7-negative TemRA cells. The V gene is TRBV5-4, the J gene TRBJ2-7, with 7 bases identical to TRBD2. This CDR3 is CASSLSTGGGYEQYF. CDR3 DNA sequence: TGTGCCAGCAGCTTGAGTACGGGAGGTGGCTACGAGCAGTACTTC. Variable domain in full (rest from reference TRBV5-4 and TRBJ2-7): ETGVTQSPTHLIKTRGQQVTLRCSSQSGHNTVSWYQQALGQGPQFIFQYYREEENGRGNFPPRFSGLQFPNYSSELNVNALELDDSALYLCASSLSTGGGYEQYFGPGTRLTVT.